A single sample gave rise to the 5 T cell receptor beta chains below, sequenced in a study of cytomegalovirus exposure and HLA in healthy donors. PCR amplification relied on 60 Vbeta primers (plus 13 Jbeta primers). Method: immunoSEQ multiplex PCR; TCRdb's copy keeps in-frame clones and lacks some. The sample yields under 150,000 clones, 79% seen once. Specimen: PBMCs. The receptors were sampled from a young man in good health and CMV-seronegative.

This clone was picked up one time. The rearrangement uses TRBV27 and TRBJ1-6; no clear D. V lost 5 bases, J lost 4 bases, and 12 bases lay in between. The CDR3 loop spans 15 amino acids. Germline V gives CDR1 MNHEY, CDR2 SMNVEV (reference sequence). The CDR3 is CASSTELRYNSPLHF. The CDR3 coding sequence is TGTGCCAGCAGTACCGAATTGCGGTATAATTCACCCCTCCACTTT.

The sample holds one count of this clone. The rearrangement links TRBV5-1 to TRBJ2-2; 8 bases line up with TRBD1. The CDR3 extends over 16 amino acids. V gave up 2 bases and J gave up 3 bases; unmatched junction bases: 6. Germline loops: CDR1 SGHRS, CDR2 YFSETQ. CDR3 in amino acids: CASSFTGGRDTGELFF. The CDR3 nucleotides are TGCGCCAGCAGCTTCACAGGGGGACGGGACACCGGGGAGCTGTTTTTT.

J is TRBJ1-2 and V is TRBV29-1; 7 bases align to TRBD1. V lost 7 bases and J lost 0; bases outside the gene matches: 5. Per germline, CDR1 SQVTM and CDR2 ANQGSEA. The CDR3 spans 13 residues. Written as DNA, the CDR3 is TGCAGCGCCCGGGACAGCTCTAACTATGGCTACACCTTC. Its protein is CSARDSSNYGYTF.

The V and J genes are TRBV9 and TRBJ1-1; 7 nucleotides agree with TRBD1. The junction had 13 bases not matched to a gene; V was cut back by 4 bases and J by 1 base. The CDR3 extends over 17 amino acids. Germline V lookup: CDR1 SGDLS, CDR2 YYNGEE. The CDR3: CASSFSGGGAGNTEAFF. Written as DNA, the CDR3 is TGTGCCAGCAGCTTCAGTGGAGGGGGCGCGGGGAACACTGAAGCTTTCTTT.

The rearrangement uses TRBV7-2 and TRBJ1-4; D call uncertain. The CDR3 is 14 residues long. The V gene's germline CDR1 is SGHTA and CDR2 FQGNSA. With 1 base removed from V and 5 bases from J, the gap between germline ends came to 8 bases. This CDR3 reads CASSLEPENEKLFF. The CDR3 DNA sequence: TGTGCCAGCAGCTTAGAACCTGAGAATGAAAAACTGTTTTTT.